Described below is a single TCR beta chain sequence and its context. As yet, its antigen is unknown. V was cut by 5 bases and J by 7 bases, with 17 bases left in between. CDR1 is SEHNR and CDR2 is FQNEAQ in the germline V gene (reference sequence). The CDR3 runs to 14 residues. The entry originates in a study of post-analysis software for immune sequencing data. Study-level background: Included among the disease courses, which were recorded for the cohort, were relapsing-remitting, secondary progressive and progressive-relapsing multiple sclerosis.

Unique molecular identifiers were built into the TCR beta cDNA libraries. MiXCR, run by TCRdb on the PCR reads, gives a single entry per CDR3 protein. The data contain 600,000 to 750,000 distinct CDR3 sequences, around 60% of them singletons. General observations from the study: With TRBV5-6, TRBV5-1 and TRBV20-1 included, about 5 TRBV segments were more frequent in patients than in controls. Significantly lower normalized Chao1 diversity was found in patients with multiple sclerosis relative to controls.

V gene TRBV7-9 combines with J gene TRBJ1-2; TRBD1 might be the D (6 bases). The sequence derives from a girl aged 2-9 years with multiple sclerosis. The sequenced sample consisted of blood. The CDR3 DNA sequence: TGTGCCAGCAGCATTAGGGGACACCCACTTGGCTACACCTTC. It encodes CASSIRGHPLGYTF.